Shown below are 5 T cell receptor beta chains from a single sample sequenced in a study of blood T cell repertoires in COVID-19. The table came from immunoSEQ multiplex PCR; TCRdb's copy has only in-frame clones and leaves some out. The sample records 150,000 to 200,000 clones, around nine tenths being singletons. Specimen: PBMCs or T cells enriched from blood (not recorded which). The receptors come from a woman in her late teens or twenties who had recovered from COVID-19.

The chain is built from TRBV4-1 and TRBJ2-1; 8 nucleotides agree with TRBD2. Losses at the gene ends were 0 bases for V and 7 bases for J; bases not matched to a gene: 5. The CDR3 covers 15 residues. Germline-derived CDR1 and CDR2 are MGHRA and YSYEKL. CDR3 DNA: TGCGCCAGCAGCCAAGATGCCGGGACTAGGAATGAGCAGTTCTTC. It specifies CASSQDAGTRNEQFF.

The V call is TRBV19, the J call TRBJ1-5; possible D gene TRBD1, 5 bases. Germline V gene lookup returns CDR1 LNHDA and CDR2 SQIVND (reference sequence). V lost 11 bases, J lost 3 bases, and 14 bases lay in between. This CDR3 is 13 amino acids long. The CDR3 spells CAVQGAYNQPQHF. For the CDR3, the DNA is TGTGCCGTTCAAGGGGCTTACAATCAGCCCCAGCATTTT.

The chain combines TRBV5-1 with TRBJ2-1, with 13 nucleotides matching TRBD2. The CDR3 is 16 residues long. V was clipped by 6 bases and J by 5 bases; unmatched bases: 8. CDR1 is SGHRS, CDR2 YFSETQ, per germline. The chain's CDR3 is CASTGTSGKPHNEQFF. CDR3 sequence (DNA): TGCGCCAGCACCGGGACTAGCGGGAAGCCCCACAATGAGCAGTTCTTC.

The chain employs TRBV6-5 and TRBJ1-1; D unclear. Trimming took off 8 bases at V and 5 bases at J, with 12 bases between the two ends. CDR1 and CDR2 (germline): MNHEY, SVGAGI. This CDR3 is 12 amino acids long. In DNA, the CDR3 is TGTGCCAGCGGAGTTGTGTCGACTGAAGCTTTCTTT. It specifies CASGVVSTEAFF.

V usage is TRBV18 and J usage is TRBJ2-7; D possibly corresponds to TRBD1 (5 bases). Germline CDR1 is KGHSH and CDR2 is LQKENI. The CDR3 contains 13 residues. Trimming removed 6 bases from V and 2 bases from J, with 11 bases in between. This chain's CDR3 is CASSQGPTYEQYF. CDR3 sequence (DNA): TGTGCCAGCTCGCAGGGTCCCACCTACGAGCAGTACTTC.